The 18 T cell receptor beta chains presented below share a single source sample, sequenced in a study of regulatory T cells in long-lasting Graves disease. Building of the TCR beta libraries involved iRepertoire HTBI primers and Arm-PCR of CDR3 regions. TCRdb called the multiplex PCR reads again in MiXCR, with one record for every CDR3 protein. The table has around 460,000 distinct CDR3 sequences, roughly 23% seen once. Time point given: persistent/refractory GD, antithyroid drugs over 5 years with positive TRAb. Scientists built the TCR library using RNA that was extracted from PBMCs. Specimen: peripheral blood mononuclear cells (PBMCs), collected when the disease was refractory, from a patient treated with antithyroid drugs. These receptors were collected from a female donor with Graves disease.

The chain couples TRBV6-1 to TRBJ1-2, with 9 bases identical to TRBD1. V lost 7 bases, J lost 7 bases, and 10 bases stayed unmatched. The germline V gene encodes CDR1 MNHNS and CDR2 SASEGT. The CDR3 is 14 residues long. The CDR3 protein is CASIDPGQGTGYTF. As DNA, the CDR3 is TGTGCCAGCATCGATCCGGGACAGGGAACTGGCTACACCTTC.

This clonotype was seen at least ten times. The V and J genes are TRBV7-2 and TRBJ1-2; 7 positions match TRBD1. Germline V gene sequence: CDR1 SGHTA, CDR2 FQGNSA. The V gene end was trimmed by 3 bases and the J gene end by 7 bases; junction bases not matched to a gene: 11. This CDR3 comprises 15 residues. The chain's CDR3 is CASSLDRQGEGGYTF. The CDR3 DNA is TGTGCCAGCAGCTTGGATCGACAGGGTGAGGGTGGCTACACCTTC.

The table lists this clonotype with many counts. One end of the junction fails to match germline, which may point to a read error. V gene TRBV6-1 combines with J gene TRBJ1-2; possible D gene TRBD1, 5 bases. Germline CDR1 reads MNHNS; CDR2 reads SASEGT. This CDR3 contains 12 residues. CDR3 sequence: CASIQPPGPPHF. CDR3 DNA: TGTGCCAGCATCCAACCGCCGGGACCTCCCCACTTC.

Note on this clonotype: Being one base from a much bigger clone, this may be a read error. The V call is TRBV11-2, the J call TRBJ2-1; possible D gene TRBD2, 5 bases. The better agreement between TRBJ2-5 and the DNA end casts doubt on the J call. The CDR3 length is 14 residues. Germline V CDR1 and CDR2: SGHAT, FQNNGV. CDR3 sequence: CASSLVQRAGTQYF. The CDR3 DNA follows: TGTGCCAGCAGCTTAGTCCAGAGGGCAGGGACCCAGTACTTC.

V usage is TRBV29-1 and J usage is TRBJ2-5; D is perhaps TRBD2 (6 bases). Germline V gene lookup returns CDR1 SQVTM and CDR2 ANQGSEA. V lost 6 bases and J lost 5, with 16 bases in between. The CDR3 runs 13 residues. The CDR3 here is CSVGRGAEETQYF. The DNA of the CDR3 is TGCAGCGTCGGTCGCGGGGCCGAGGAGACCCAGTACTTC.

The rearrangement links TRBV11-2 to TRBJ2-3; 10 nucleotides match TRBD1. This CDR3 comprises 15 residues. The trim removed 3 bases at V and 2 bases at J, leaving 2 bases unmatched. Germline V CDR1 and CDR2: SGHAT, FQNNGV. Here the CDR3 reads CASSLGQGITDTQYF. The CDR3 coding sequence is TGTGCCAGCAGCTTGGGACAGGGGATCACAGATACGCAGTATTTT.

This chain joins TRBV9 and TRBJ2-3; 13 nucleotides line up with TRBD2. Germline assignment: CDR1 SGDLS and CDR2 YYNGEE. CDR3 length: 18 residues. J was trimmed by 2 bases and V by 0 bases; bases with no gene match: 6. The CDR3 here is CASSVVGLAGELTDTQYF. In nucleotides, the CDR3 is TGTGCCAGCAGCGTAGTCGGACTAGCGGGGGAGCTCACAGATACGCAGTATTTT.

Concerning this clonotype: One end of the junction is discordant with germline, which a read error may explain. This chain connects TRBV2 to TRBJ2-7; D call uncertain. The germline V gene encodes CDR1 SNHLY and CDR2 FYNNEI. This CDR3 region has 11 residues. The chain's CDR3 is CAGSPSYEQYF. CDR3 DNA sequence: TGTGCCGGCAGCCCAAGCTACGAGCAGTACTTC. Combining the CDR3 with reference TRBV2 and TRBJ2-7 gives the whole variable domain EPEVTQTPSHQVTQMGQEVILRCVPISNHLYFYWYRQILGQKVEFLVSFYNNEISEKSEIFDDQFSVERPDGSNFTLKIRSTKLEDSAMYFCAGSPSYEQYFGPGTRLTVT.

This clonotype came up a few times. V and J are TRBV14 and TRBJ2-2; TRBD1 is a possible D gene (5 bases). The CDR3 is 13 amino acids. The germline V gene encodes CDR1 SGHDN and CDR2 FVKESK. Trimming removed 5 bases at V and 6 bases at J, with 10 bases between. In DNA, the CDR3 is TGTGCCAGCAGCAACCTCAGGGCCGGGGAGCTGTTTTTT. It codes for CASSNLRAGELFF.

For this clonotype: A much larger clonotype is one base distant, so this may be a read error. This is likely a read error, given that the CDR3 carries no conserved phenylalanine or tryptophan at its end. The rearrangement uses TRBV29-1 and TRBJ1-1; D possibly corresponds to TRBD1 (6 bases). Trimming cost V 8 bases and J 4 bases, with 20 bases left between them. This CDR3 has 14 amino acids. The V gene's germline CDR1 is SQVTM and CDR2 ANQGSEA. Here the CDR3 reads CSTGTRDLVTEAFL. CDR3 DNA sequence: TGCAGCACCGGGACAAGGGACCTGGTCACTGAAGCTTTCCTT.

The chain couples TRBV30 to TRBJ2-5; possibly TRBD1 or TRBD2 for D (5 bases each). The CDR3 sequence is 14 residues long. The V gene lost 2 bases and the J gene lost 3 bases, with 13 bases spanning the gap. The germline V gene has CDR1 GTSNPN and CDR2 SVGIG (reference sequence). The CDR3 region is CAWSRGPEKETQYF. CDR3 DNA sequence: TGTGCCTGGAGTCGGGGACCCGAGAAAGAGACCCAGTACTTC. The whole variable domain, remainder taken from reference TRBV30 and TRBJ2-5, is SQTIHQWPATLVQPVGSPLSLECTVEGTSNPNLYWYRQAAGRGLQLLFYSVGIGQISSEVPQNLSASRPQDRQFILSSKKLLLSDSGFYLCAWSRGPEKETQYFGPGTRLLVL.

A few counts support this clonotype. This chain's CDR3 is CASSPGTFTEAFF. For the CDR3, the DNA is TGTGCCAGCAGCCCGGGGACCTTCACTGAAGCTTTCTTT. The chain joins TRBV7-2 to TRBJ1-1, with a weak D call TRBD1 (5 bases). V was shortened by 5 bases and J by 4 bases, with 11 bases between the two germline ends. CDR1 and CDR2 (germline): SGHTA, FQGNSA. CDR3 length: 13 amino acids.

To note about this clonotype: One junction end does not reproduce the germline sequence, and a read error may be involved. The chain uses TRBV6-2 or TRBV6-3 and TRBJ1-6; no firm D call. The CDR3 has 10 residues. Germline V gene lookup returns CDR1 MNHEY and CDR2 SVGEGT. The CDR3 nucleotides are TGTGCCAGCAGTGACTCACCCCTCCACTTT. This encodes CASSDSPLHF.

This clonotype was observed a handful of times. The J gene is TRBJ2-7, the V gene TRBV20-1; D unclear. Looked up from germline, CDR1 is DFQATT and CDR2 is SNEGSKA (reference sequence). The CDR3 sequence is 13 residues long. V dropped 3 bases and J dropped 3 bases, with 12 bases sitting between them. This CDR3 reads CSASAGTFYEQYF. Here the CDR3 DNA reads TGCAGTGCTAGCGCCGGAACCTTCTACGAGCAGTACTTC.

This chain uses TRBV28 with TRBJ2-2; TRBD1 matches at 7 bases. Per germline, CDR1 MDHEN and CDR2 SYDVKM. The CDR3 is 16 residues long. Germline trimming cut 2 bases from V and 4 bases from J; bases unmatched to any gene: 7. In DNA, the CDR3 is TGTGCCAGCAGTTTAATCGAGGGGGCGGGCACCGGGGAGCTGTTTTTT. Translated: CASSLIEGAGTGELFF.

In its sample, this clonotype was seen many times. CDR3 protein: CASHSSGRANYGYTF. In nucleotides, the CDR3 is TGTGCCAGCCATAGCTCGGGTAGAGCTAACTATGGCTACACCTTC. V usage is TRBV28 and J usage is TRBJ1-2; D call uncertain. Trimming removed 8 bases at V and 0 bases at J, with 16 bases between. Germline V CDR1 and CDR2: MDHEN, SYDVKM. The CDR3 spans 15 residues.

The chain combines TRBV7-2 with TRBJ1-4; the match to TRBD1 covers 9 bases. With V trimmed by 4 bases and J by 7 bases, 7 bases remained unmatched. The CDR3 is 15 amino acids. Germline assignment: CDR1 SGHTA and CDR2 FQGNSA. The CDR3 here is CASSSLDRGSEKLFF. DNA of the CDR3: TGTGCCAGCAGCTCCCTGGACAGGGGTAGTGAAAAACTGTTTTTT.

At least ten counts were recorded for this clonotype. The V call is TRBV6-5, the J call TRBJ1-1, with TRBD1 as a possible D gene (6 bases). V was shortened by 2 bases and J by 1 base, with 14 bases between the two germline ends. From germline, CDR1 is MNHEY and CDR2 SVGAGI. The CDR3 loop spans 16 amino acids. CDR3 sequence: CASSYDTGTRNTEAFF. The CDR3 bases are TGTGCCAGCAGTTACGATACCGGGACACGGAACACTGAAGCTTTCTTT.